This TCR beta chain comes out of a study of technical replicates of blood from several donors. Per the germline V gene, CDR1 is PRHDT and CDR2 is FYEKMQ (reference sequence). The J segment lost 4 bases and the V segment lost 5 bases, leaving 9 bases of the junction unmatched. The CDR3 contains 15 residues. Assay used: immunoSEQ multiplex PCR; TCRdb lists only in-frame clones, some missing. Of tens of thousands of clones in the sample, 95% to 98% were seen once. Sequenced sample: T cells isolated from PBMCs. This sequence joins TRBV13 and TRBJ2-7, with 9 bases that match TRBD2. The TCR comes from a human donor in good health. This CDR3 reads CASSLQREVEYEQYF. CDR3 in DNA: TGTGCCAGCAGCCTCCAGCGGGAGGTGGAGTACGAGCAGTACTTC.